This paragraph reports one TCR beta chain. Seattle cases were enrolled at active infection and followed longitudinally. Under the authors' procedure: Estimates of nucleated cell counts were drawn from the amplification of reference gene primers. Sequenced by immunoSEQ multiplex PCR; TCRdb stores in-frame clones only, minus some. The DNA was the basis for D and trimming; V, J and clone size are from that table. Of 150,000 or so clones listed, around nine tenths are singletons. These data originate in a study of blood T cell repertoires in COVID-19. Study-wide context: PBMCs, B-cell-depleted T cells, or T cells were the source of the cDNA or gDNA that made up the material.

The receptor comes from a woman between 65 and 79 years old with COVID-19, enrolled during active disease. Specimen: peripheral blood.

The DNA for the CDR3 is TGTGCCAGCAGCTATGGGACAGGGGGAGGCTATGGCTACACCTTC. Protein: CASSYGTGGGYGYTF. J is TRBJ1-2 and V is TRBV6-6; 11 nucleotides align to TRBD1. Germline lookup yields CDR1 MNHNY and CDR2 SVGAGI (reference sequence). Trimming removed 6 bases from V and 4 bases from J; junction bases left unmatched: 7. The CDR3 covers 15 residues.